This T cell receptor (beta chain) was captured by sequencing in a study of blood T cell repertoires in COVID-19. Study details: The United States, Italy and Spain were the sources of the acute and convalescent COVID-19 samples. Sources were T cells, B-cell-depleted T cells, or PBMCs; the material itself was cDNA or gDNA.

The CDR3 loop spans 14 amino acids. Germline V CDR1 and CDR2: SGHAT, FQNNGV. V gave up 1 base and J gave up 4 bases, with 8 bases separating them. Authors' analysis steps: Reference gene primer amplification gave nucleated cell count estimates. Only in-frame clones appear in the TCRdb table, and some are missing; sequencing was by immunoSEQ multiplex PCR. V and J calls plus clone size are reproduced from that table; the DNA served to infer D and trimming. The profile shows 250,000 to 300,000 clones, 70% to 90% of them singletons. What was sequenced was peripheral blood. This sequence joins TRBV11-2 and TRBJ2-1, with D perhaps matching TRBD2 (5 bases). The sequence was collected from a woman aged 55-70 years with acute or convalescent COVID-19. Written as DNA, the CDR3 is TGTGCCAGCAGCTTAGTAGCGCAGTACAATGAGCAGTTCTTC. This sequence encodes CASSLVAQYNEQFF.